This is a list of T cell receptor beta chains from one sample in a study of PD-L1 blockade in urothelial cancer. Sequencing was performed with immunoSEQ multiplex PCR; in TCRdb, only in-frame clones are kept and a portion is missing. Of tens of thousands of clones in the sample, more than 70% were seen once. Sequencing was performed on PBMCs, taken around atezolizumab (anti-PD-L1) treatment. Receptors were obtained from a man aged 60-69 years with urothelial cancer. Both conserved end residues are part of each CDR3. Each record gives: D gene, clone size, J gene, V gene, CDR3 protein, CDR3 DNA. The D gene is left open where the match is weak. Not all rows give a size; the values are once, few, many and, for expanded clones, a class.

>TRBD1|NA|TRBJ1-5|TRBV18
CASSPNRGGGQPQHF
TGTGCCAGCTCACCCAACAGGGGTGGAGGACAGCCCCAGCATTTT
>NA|NA|TRBJ1-5|TRBV30
CAWSPTRAGVGPQHF
TGTGCCTGGAGTCCAACTCGGGCAGGGGTTGGGCCCCAGCATTTT
>NA|NA|TRBJ1-5|TRBV5-1
CASSLTAGDNQPQHF
TGCGCCAGCAGCTTGACCGCAGGGGATAACCAGCCCCAGCATTTT
>NA|NA|TRBJ1-2|TRBV30
CAWMRQYYGYTF
TGTGCCTGGATGCGACAGTACTATGGCTACACCTTC
>TRBD1|NA|TRBJ2-1|TRBV5-1
CASSIGQGAYNEQFF
TGCGCCAGCAGCATCGGACAGGGGGCATACAATGAGCAGTTCTTC
>NA|NA|TRBJ2-5|TRBV5-4
CASSFATGTVETQYF
TGTGCCAGCAGCTTTGCGACAGGAACCGTGGAGACCCAGTACTTC
>TRBD2|NA|TRBJ2-5|TRBV6-6
CALGLAGGGKTQYF
TGTGCCCTCGGACTAGCGGGAGGAGGCAAGACCCAGTACTTC
>NA|NA|TRBJ1-3|TRBV7-9
CASSPPGGNTIYF
TGTGCCAGCAGCCCCCCCGGGGGAAACACCATATATTTT
>NA|few|TRBJ1-2|TRBV6-1
CASSYYGYTF
TGTGCCAGCAGCTATTATGGCTACACCTTC
>NA|NA|TRBJ2-7|TRBV11-1
CASSFRGSSYEQYF
TGTGCCAGCAGCTTCCGGGGGAGCTCCTACGAGCAGTACTTC
>TRBD2|few|TRBJ2-1|TRBV6-1
CASSAWEAGGGRNEQFF
TGTGCCAGCAGTGCATGGGAAGCGGGAGGAGGGCGGAATGAGCAGTTCTTC